These T cell receptor beta chains were read from a single sample in a study of shared clonotypes between healthy human individuals. Data came from immunoSEQ multiplex PCR; TCRdb stores just in-frame clones and leaves some out. The data contain about 1.5 million clones, roughly 95% of them singletons. The sample was naive CD4+ T cells sorted from blood. The receptors derive from a man aged 25 to 40 in good health. CDR3s include the opening cysteine and the closing phenylalanine or tryptophan. The order of the fields is D gene, clone size, V gene, J gene, CDR3 DNA, CDR3 protein. D genes are given only for firm matches. Clone size appears in some rows only: once, few, many, or a class for an expanded clone.

NA,NA,TRBV5-4,TRBJ2-5,TGTGCCAGCAGCTTGGGAGGGGGATTTGAGACCCAGTACTTC,CASSLGGGFETQYF
TRBD2,NA,TRBV5-1,TRBJ2-3,TGCGCCAGCAGCGTGGGGGCTAGCGGGGACACAGATACGCAGTATTTT,CASSVGASGDTDTQYF
TRBD1,once,TRBV6-6,TRBJ2-7,TGTGCCAGCAGTTCCCCCGGGACAGGGTTGTACGAGCAGTACTTC,CASSSPGTGLYEQYF
TRBD1,NA,TRBV29-1,TRBJ2-7,TGCAGCGCCAGGACAGGGACCCACGAGCAGTACTTC,CSARTGTHEQYF
TRBD2,NA,TRBV5-6,TRBJ2-7,TGTGCCAGCAGCTTGGCCGGGAGGGCCTACGAGCAGTACTTC,CASSLAGRAYEQYF
NA,NA,TRBV7-2,TRBJ1-1,TGTGCCAGCAGCAAAGGGGTTTTGGACACTGAAGCTTTCTTT,CASSKGVLDTEAFF
NA,NA,TRBV5-6,TRBJ1-1,TGTGCCAGCAGCTTGGCCCAAGAAACTGAAGCTTTCTTT,CASSLAQETEAFF
NA,NA,TRBV5-8,TRBJ1-5,TGTGCCAGCAGCTTGACCCCAGGGGTGAACAATCAGCCCCAGCATTTT,CASSLTPGVNNQPQHF
TRBD1,NA,TRBV7-8,TRBJ1-2,TGTGCCAGCAGCTTAGGGGGACAGATCTATGGCTACACCTTC,CASSLGGQIYGYTF
TRBD2,NA,TRBV29-1,TRBJ2-3,TGCAGCGTAGTCCGTTTCGGGCGGGAGCAGGATACGCAGTATTTT,CSVVRFGREQDTQYF
TRBD1,NA,TRBV5-1,TRBJ2-7,TGCGCCAGCAGCCAAAGTTCGGACAGGGGACGAGAGCAGTACTTC,CASSQSSDRGREQYF
NA,NA,TRBV11-3,TRBJ2-7,TGTGCCAGCAGCCCGCACGCAGGGAGCTCCTACGAGCAGTACTTC,CASSPHAGSSYEQYF
NA,NA,TRBV4-3,TRBJ1-2,TGCGCCAGCAGCCAAGGAAACTATGGCTACACCTTC,CASSQGNYGYTF
NA,NA,TRBV7-2,TRBJ2-2,TGTGCCAGCAGCATACAGGTCCTCACCGGGGAGCTGTTTTTT,CASSIQVLTGELFF
NA,NA,TRBV19,TRBJ2-7,TGTGCCAGTAGTATAAGGATGGAGAACTCCTACGAGCAGTACTTC,CASSIRMENSYEQYF
TRBD2,NA,TRBV9,TRBJ2-1,TGTGCCAGCAGCGTGGGACCCTCACTGGGGCTAGCGGGAGGAAGGACCTACAATGAGCAGTTCTTC,CASSVGPSLGLAGGRTYNEQFF
NA,few,TRBV7-8,TRBJ2-7,TGTGCCAGCAGCTTAGCGCTTAGGCAGGAGACCTCCTACGAGCAGTACTTC,CASSLALRQETSYEQYF
NA,NA,TRBV4-3,TRBJ2-1,TGCGCCAGCAGCCAAGACTTCGGGACTCCCATGAATGAGCAGTTCTTC,CASSQDFGTPMNEQFF
TRBD1,NA,TRBV28,TRBJ2-7,TGTGCCAGCAGTTCGGGACAGGTTCTCTCCTACGAGCAGTACTTC,CASSSGQVLSYEQYF
NA,NA,TRBV29-1,TRBJ1-5,TGCAGCGTTGGGGCCGGGCATCAGCCCCAGCATTTT,CSVGAGHQPQHF
TRBD2,NA,TRBV18,TRBJ2-2,TGTGCCAGCTCACCGGGACTAGCGGGGTCGAACACCGGGGAGCTGTTTTTT,CASSPGLAGSNTGELFF
TRBD2,NA,TRBV18,TRBJ2-1,TGTGCCAGCTCACCACAGGCGGGAGGGGGTGATGAGCAGTTCTTC,CASSPQAGGGDEQFF
NA,few,TRBV5-1,TRBJ2-7,TGCGCCAGCAGCTCCGGACAGTGGTACGAGCAGTACTTC,CASSSGQWYEQYF
TRBD2,NA,TRBV28,TRBJ2-5,TGTGCCAGCAGCATGTCGATCCGGCGGGACGTACTAGCGGCACAAGAGACCCAGTACTTC,CASSMSIRRDVLAAQETQYF
NA,NA,TRBV18,TRBJ2-1,TGTGCCAGCTCACCATCACCACGTAATGAGCAGTTCTTC,CASSPSPRNEQFF
NA,NA,TRBV29-1,TRBJ2-7,TGCAGCGTTGGTGGGTCCTACGAGCAGTACTTC,CSVGGSYEQYF
TRBD1,NA,TRBV19,TRBJ1-1,TGTGCCAGTACTCCGGGACAGGGTAGAACTGCTTTCTTT,CASTPGQGRTAFF
NA,NA,TRBV28,TRBJ1-1,TGTGCCAGCAGCAGTACAGGCCTGAACACTGAAGCTTTCTTT,CASSSTGLNTEAFF
NA,NA,TRBV5-1,TRBJ2-7,TGCGCCAGCAGCGGGGGACACAACTCCTACGAGCAGTACTTC,CASSGGHNSYEQYF
TRBD1,NA,TRBV11-2,TRBJ1-2,TGTGCCAGCAGCTTAGATGGGACAGCCTCAGCTAACTATGGCTACACCTTC,CASSLDGTASANYGYTF
TRBD1,NA,TRBV7-9,TRBJ1-4,TGTGCCAGCTCCCCAGGGGGAGCGATAATTGAAAAACTGTTTTTT,CASSPGGAIIEKLFF
NA,NA,TRBV20-1,TRBJ2-3,TGCAGTGCTAGCAATTCCGATACGCAGTATTTT,CSASNSDTQYF
NA,NA,TRBV5-4,TRBJ2-3,TGTGCCTACACGGGGGAGTCGGGAGATACGCAGTATTTT,CAYTGESGDTQYF